This T cell receptor beta chain appears in the sequencing data of a study of blood T cell repertoires in COVID-19. This clone was counted only a few times. Generated by immunoSEQ multiplex PCR, the TCRdb table keeps only in-frame clones and is missing some. This table has 430,000 or so clones, around 89% appearing once. The sequence came from a woman aged 40 to 50 who had recovered from COVID-19. Sequences were obtained from PBMCs or T cells enriched from blood (not recorded which).

As DNA, the CDR3 is TGTGCCAGCATAGCGACCTCCTACGAGCAGTACTTC. This gives the protein CASIATSYEQYF. The V gene is TRBV5-8, the J gene TRBJ2-7; weak D call: TRBD2 (5 bases). The CDR3 totals 12 residues. Germline-derived CDR1 and CDR2 are SGHTS and YDEGEE. V lost 6 bases to trimming and J lost 0 bases, with 7 bases between them. Together with reference TRBV5-8 and TRBJ2-7, the CDR3 gives the full variable domain: EAGVTQSPTHLIKTRGQQATLRCSPISGHTSVYWYQQALGLGLQFLLWYDEGEERNRGNFPPRFSGRQFPNYSSELNVNALELEDSALYLCASIATSYEQYFGPGTRLTVT.